Listed below are T cell receptor beta chains from one sample, sequenced in a study of T-cell memory formation after mild COVID-19. MiXCR, applied by TCRdb to the 5' RACE reads, yields one record per CDR3 protein. The table records a few hundred thousand distinct CDR3 sequences, about 10% of them present only once. The specimen sequenced was PBMCs or a T cell subset sorted from them (not recorded which). The receptors derive from a man aged 18 to 35 who had mild COVID-19 (a few samples of this study predate the infection). Cell type and time point are not known. The CDR3 runs from the conserved cysteine through the conserved F or W. D genes are given only for firm matches. Some rows have no size entry. The others give once, few or many, or a class for an expanded clone.

CDR3 protein: CASSLALAANYQETQYF
CDR3 DNA: TGTGCCAGCAGCTTAGCGCTAGCAGCTAACTACCAAGAGACCCAGTACTTC
J gene: TRBJ2-5
D gene: NA
V gene: TRBV7-8
clone size: NA
CDR3 length: 17

CDR3 protein: CATSAQGRGGTNEQFF
CDR3 DNA: TGTGCCACCAGTGCCCAGGGGCGGGGGGGAACTAATGAGCAGTTCTTC
J gene: TRBJ2-1
D gene: TRBD2
V gene: TRBV24-1
clone size: few
CDR3 length: 16

CDR3 protein: CASSYGHVGANVLTF
CDR3 DNA: TGTGCCAGCAGTTACGGGCACGTCGGGGCCAACGTCCTGACTTTC
J gene: TRBJ2-6
D gene: NA
V gene: TRBV6-5
clone size: NA
CDR3 length: 15

CDR3 protein: CASSTARGRQETQYF
CDR3 DNA: TGTGCCAGCAGCACGGCAAGGGGGAGGCAAGAGACCCAGTACTTC
J gene: TRBJ2-5
D gene: NA
V gene: TRBV7-9
clone size: NA
CDR3 length: 15

CDR3 protein: CAISGTGDLGNEKLFF
CDR3 DNA: TGTGCCATCAGCGGGACAGGAGATCTGGGAAATGAAAAACTGTTTTTT
J gene: TRBJ1-4
D gene: TRBD1
V gene: TRBV10-3
clone size: NA
CDR3 length: 16

CDR3 protein: CASSQDMRGQETQYF
CDR3 DNA: TGCGCCAGCAGCCAAGATATGAGGGGCCAAGAGACCCAGTACTTC
J gene: TRBJ2-5
D gene: NA
V gene: TRBV4-3
clone size: many
CDR3 length: 15

CDR3 protein: CASRQRGQNNSPLHF
CDR3 DNA: TGTGCCAGCAGGCAGAGGGGGCAAAATAATTCACCCCTCCACTTT
J gene: TRBJ1-6
D gene: TRBD1
V gene: TRBV28
clone size: NA
CDR3 length: 15

CDR3 protein: CASGSTFSNQPQHF
CDR3 DNA: TGTGCCAGCGGTTCGACATTTAGCAATCAGCCCCAGCATTTT
J gene: TRBJ1-5
D gene: NA
V gene: TRBV12-3/TRBV12-4
clone size: NA
CDR3 length: 14

CDR3 protein: CASRPPGGGWPQHF
CDR3 DNA: TGTGCCAGCAGACCCCCAGGGGGAGGATGGCCCCAGCATTTT
J gene: TRBJ1-5
D gene: TRBD1
V gene: TRBV9
clone size: NA
CDR3 length: 14

CDR3 protein: CASSSPRTSVNYGYTF
CDR3 DNA: TGTGCCAGCAGTTCTCCCAGGACTTCAGTTAACTATGGCTACACCTTC
J gene: TRBJ1-2
D gene: NA
V gene: TRBV28
clone size: few
CDR3 length: 16

CDR3 protein: CASSQGPLYQGQFF
CDR3 DNA: TGCGCCAGCAGCCAAGGCCCTCTCTATCAGGGGCAGTTCTTC
J gene: TRBJ2-1
D gene: NA
V gene: TRBV4-1
clone size: NA
CDR3 length: 14

CDR3 protein: CASTFGWGKQETQYF
CDR3 DNA: TGTGCCAGTACCTTCGGCTGGGGGAAGCAAGAGACCCAGTACTTC
J gene: TRBJ2-5
D gene: NA
V gene: TRBV6-2/TRBV6-3
clone size: NA
CDR3 length: 15

CDR3 protein: CASSREQFAEQYF
CDR3 DNA: TGTGCCAGTTCTCGGGAGCAATTCGCCGAGCAGTACTTC
J gene: TRBJ2-7
D gene: NA
V gene: TRBV12-3/TRBV12-4
clone size: NA
CDR3 length: 13

CDR3 protein: CASSVEGGVGNEQFF
CDR3 DNA: TGTGCCAGCAGCGTAGAAGGAGGGGTTGGGAATGAGCAGTTCTTC
J gene: TRBJ2-1
D gene: NA
V gene: TRBV9
clone size: NA
CDR3 length: 15

CDR3 protein: CASSPGTGNGYTF
CDR3 DNA: TGTGCCAGCAGTCCGGGGACAGGGAACGGCTACACCTTC
J gene: TRBJ1-2
D gene: TRBD1
V gene: TRBV27
clone size: many
CDR3 length: 13

CDR3 protein: CASSSTSGGPGDTQYF
CDR3 DNA: TGTGCCAGCAGCTCCACTAGCGGGGGGCCGGGAGATACGCAGTATTTT
J gene: TRBJ2-3
D gene: TRBD2
V gene: TRBV7-2
clone size: NA
CDR3 length: 16

CDR3 protein: CAISEGTGGTEQFF
CDR3 DNA: TGTGCCATCAGTGAGGGGACAGGGGGTACTGAGCAGTTCTTC
J gene: TRBJ2-1
D gene: TRBD1
V gene: TRBV10-3
clone size: NA
CDR3 length: 14

CDR3 protein: CASSIGLGGTDTQYF
CDR3 DNA: TGCGCCAGCAGCATAGGGTTGGGTGGAACAGATACGCAGTATTTT
J gene: TRBJ2-3
D gene: NA
V gene: TRBV5-1
clone size: NA
CDR3 length: 15

CDR3 protein: CASSVGLAGTGELFF
CDR3 DNA: TGTGCCAGCAGCGTAGGACTAGCGGGGACCGGGGAGCTGTTTTTT
J gene: TRBJ2-2
D gene: TRBD2
V gene: TRBV9
clone size: few
CDR3 length: 15

CDR3 protein: CASTGDPPETQYF
CDR3 DNA: TGTGCCAGCACAGGGGACCCCCCGGAGACCCAGTACTTC
J gene: TRBJ2-5
D gene: NA
V gene: TRBV12-3/TRBV12-4
clone size: NA
CDR3 length: 13